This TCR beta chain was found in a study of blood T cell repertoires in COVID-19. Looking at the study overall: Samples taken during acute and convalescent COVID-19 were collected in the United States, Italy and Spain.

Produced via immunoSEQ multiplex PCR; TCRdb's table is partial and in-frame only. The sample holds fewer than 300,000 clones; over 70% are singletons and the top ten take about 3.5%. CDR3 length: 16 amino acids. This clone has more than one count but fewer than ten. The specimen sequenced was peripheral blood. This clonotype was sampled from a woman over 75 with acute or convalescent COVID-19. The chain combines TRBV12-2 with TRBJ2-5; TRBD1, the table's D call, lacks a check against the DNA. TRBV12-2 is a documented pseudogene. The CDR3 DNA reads TGTGCAAGTCGGTATTCCGGGACAGCGTACCAAGAGACCCAGTACTTC. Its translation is CASRYSGTAYQETQYF.